One and the same sample provided the 3 T cell receptor beta chains below, sequenced in a study of graft-versus-host responses after intestinal transplantation. Which antigens these TCRs recognize remains unknown. Clones were sequenced by immunoSEQ multiplex PCR, and TCRdb holds only the in-frame ones, with some missing. The data contain 90,000 to 150,000 clones, around 93% of them seen just once; the ten biggest clones take up roughly 0.11%. The source was unstimulated CD4+ T cells sorted from spleen or lymph node cells, collected before intestinal transplant. These receptors all stem from a human donor who received an intestinal transplant.

This rearrangement joins TRBV2 to TRBJ1-1, with D unresolved. Germline values: CDR1 SNHLY, CDR2 FYNNEI. V dropped 7 bases and J dropped 1 base, with 16 bases sitting between them. This CDR3 contains 15 residues. Here the CDR3 reads CASTIQLARNTEAFF. In DNA form, the CDR3 reads TGTGCCAGCACCATACAGTTGGCAAGGAACACTGAAGCTTTCTTT.

The rearrangement links TRBV2 to TRBJ1-1, with 7 bases aligning to TRBD1. Unmatched junction bases numbered 2, after V lost 6 bases and J lost 1 base. Germline V CDR1 and CDR2: SNHLY, FYNNEI. The CDR3 sequence is 13 residues long. The CDR3 DNA sequence: TGTGCCAGCAGGACAGGGCGGAACACTGAAGCTTTCTTT. It translates to CASRTGRNTEAFF.

The genes are TRBV5-4 and TRBJ2-1; the D is unclear. Germline V gene lookup returns CDR1 SGHNT and CDR2 YYREEE (reference sequence). Trimming took 0 bases from V and 6 from J, leaving 13 bases between them. The CDR3 consists of 15 residues. CDR3 sequence (DNA): TGTGCCAGCAGCTTGGGAGCCTACAACAGCAATGAGCAGTTCTTC. Translation gives CASSLGAYNSNEQFF.